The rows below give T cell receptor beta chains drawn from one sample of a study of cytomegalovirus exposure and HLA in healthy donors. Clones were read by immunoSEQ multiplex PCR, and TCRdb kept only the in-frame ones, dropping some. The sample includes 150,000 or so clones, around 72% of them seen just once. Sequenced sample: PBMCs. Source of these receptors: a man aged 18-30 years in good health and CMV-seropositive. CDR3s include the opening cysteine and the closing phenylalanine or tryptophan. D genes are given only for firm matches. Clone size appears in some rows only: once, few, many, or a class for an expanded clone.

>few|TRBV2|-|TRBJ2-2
CASSDSWNTGELFF
TGTGCCAGCAGTGATAGTTGGAACACCGGGGAGCTGTTTTTT
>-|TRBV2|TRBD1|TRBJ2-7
CASKRDRGPSGGQYF
TGTGCCAGCAAAAGGGACAGGGGGCCCTCAGGTGGGCAGTACTTC
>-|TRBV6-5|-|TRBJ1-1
CATQQGNTEAFF
TGTGCCACTCAACAGGGGAACACTGAAGCTTTCTTT
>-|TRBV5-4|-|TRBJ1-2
CASSLAVGADGYTF
TGTGCCAGCAGCTTGGCCGTGGGGGCTGATGGCTACACCTTC
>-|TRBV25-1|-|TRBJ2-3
CASSYIDTQYF
TGTGCCAGCAGTTATATAGATACGCAGTATTTT
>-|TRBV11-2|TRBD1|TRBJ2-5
CASSKRQGAWETQYF
TGTGCCAGCAGCAAGAGACAGGGGGCGTGGGAGACCCAGTACTTC
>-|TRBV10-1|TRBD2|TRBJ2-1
CASRTSGGNEQFF
TGCGCCAGCAGGACTAGCGGGGGCAATGAGCAGTTCTTC
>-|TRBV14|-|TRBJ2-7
CASSRLGGRSEQYF
TGTGCCAGCAGCCGACTCGGGGGAAGGAGCGAGCAGTACTTC
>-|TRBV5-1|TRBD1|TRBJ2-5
CASSSGTAQETQYF
TGCGCCAGCAGCTCGGGGACAGCTCAAGAGACCCAGTACTTC
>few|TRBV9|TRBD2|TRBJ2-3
CASSSRGGAAGGGGTDTQYF
TGTGCCAGCAGCTCCCGGGGTGGGGCGGCGGGAGGAGGAGGCACAGATACGCAGTATTTT
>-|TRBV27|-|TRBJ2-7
CASSFGQRAYEQYF
TGTGCCAGCAGTTTCGGGCAGCGGGCCTACGAGCAGTACTTC
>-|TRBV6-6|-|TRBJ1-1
CASGGRQALSEAFF
TGTGCCAGCGGAGGTCGGCAGGCCCTGTCTGAAGCTTTCTTT
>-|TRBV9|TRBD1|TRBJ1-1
CASSARGLTEAFF
TGTGCCAGCAGCGCCAGGGGGCTAACTGAAGCTTTCTTT
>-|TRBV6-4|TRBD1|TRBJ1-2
CASSDMDRDFGGYTF
TGTGCCAGCAGTGACATGGACAGGGATTTTGGGGGCTACACCTTC
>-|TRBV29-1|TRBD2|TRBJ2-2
CSVGSSGGRTGELFF
TGCAGCGTTGGATCTAGCGGGGGGCGGACCGGGGAGCTGTTTTTT
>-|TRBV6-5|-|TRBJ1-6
CASRGRLYNSPLHF
TGTGCCAGCAGGGGGCGGCTCTATAATTCACCCCTCCACTTT
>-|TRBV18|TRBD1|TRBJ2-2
CASSQLGTGNTGELFF
TGTGCCAGCTCCCAACTGGGGACAGGGAACACCGGGGAGCTGTTTTTT
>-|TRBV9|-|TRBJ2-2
CASSAKSTGELFF
TGTGCCAGCAGCGCCAAGAGCACCGGGGAGCTGTTTTTT
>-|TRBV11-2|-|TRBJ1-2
CASRWQGKGYTF
TGTGCCAGCAGATGGCAGGGGAAGGGCTACACCTTC
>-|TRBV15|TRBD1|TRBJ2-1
CATSRDSGQGNEQFF
TGTGCCACCAGCAGAGATTCGGGACAGGGCAATGAGCAGTTCTTC
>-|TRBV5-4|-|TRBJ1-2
CASSFVGVGDYGYTF
TGTGCCAGCAGCTTCGTCGGAGTAGGGGACTATGGCTACACCTTC
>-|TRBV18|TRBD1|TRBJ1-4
CASSRGQAANEKLFF
TGTGCCAGCTCAAGAGGACAGGCAGCTAATGAAAAACTGTTTTTT
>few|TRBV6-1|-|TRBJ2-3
CASLLTLAGTQYF
TGTGCCAGCCTTTTGACCCTTGCGGGTACGCAGTATTTT
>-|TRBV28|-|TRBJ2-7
CASSLAGLSSYEQYF
TGTGCCAGCAGTTTAGCAGGCCTTTCCTCCTACGAGCAGTACTTC
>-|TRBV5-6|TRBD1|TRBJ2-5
CASRSTPGQGALETQYF
TGTGCCAGCAGATCTACCCCGGGACAGGGGGCATTGGAGACCCAGTACTTC
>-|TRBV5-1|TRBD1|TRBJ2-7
CASSGDLGTGGRSSYEQYF
TGCGCCAGCAGCGGGGACCTCGGGACAGGGGGCCGGAGCTCCTACGAGCAGTACTTC
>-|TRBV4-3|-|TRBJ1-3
CASSQDREGTPNTIYF
TGCGCCAGCAGCCAAGATAGGGAGGGGACCCCAAACACCATATATTTT
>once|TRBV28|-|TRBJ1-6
CASSFRSSPLHF
TGTGCCAGCAGTTTTCGGAGTTCACCCCTCCACTTT
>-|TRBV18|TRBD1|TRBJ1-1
CASKPQSGTENTEAFF
TGTGCCAGCAAACCACAAAGTGGGACAGAGAACACTGAAGCTTTCTTT
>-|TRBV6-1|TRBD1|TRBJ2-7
CASSNRDSSYEQYF
TGTGCCAGCTCTAACCGGGACAGCTCCTACGAGCAGTACTTC
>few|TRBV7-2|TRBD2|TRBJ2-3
CASSSKREARTDTQYF
TGTGCCAGCAGCTCCAAGCGGGAGGCGCGCACAGATACGCAGTATTTT
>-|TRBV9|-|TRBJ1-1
CASSVALGNEAFF
TGTGCCAGCAGCGTAGCTCTGGGCAATGAAGCTTTCTTT
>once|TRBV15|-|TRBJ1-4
CATSRQGNEKLFF
TGTGCCACCAGCAGACAGGGAAATGAAAAACTGTTTTTT
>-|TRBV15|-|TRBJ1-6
CATSREQGYNSPLHF
TGTGCCACCAGCAGAGAACAGGGCTATAATTCACCCCTCCACTTT
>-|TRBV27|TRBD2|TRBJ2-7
CASMPRGGGYEQYF
TGTGCCAGCATGCCTCGGGGGGGCGGGTACGAGCAGTACTTC
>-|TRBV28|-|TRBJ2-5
CASSYRETQYF
TGTGCCAGCAGCTATCGCGAGACCCAGTACTTC
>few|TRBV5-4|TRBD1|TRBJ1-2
CASSWDSIYGYTF
TGTGCCAGCAGCTGGGACAGCATCTATGGCTACACCTTC
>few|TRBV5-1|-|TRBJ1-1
CASSSGSRNTEAFF
TGCGCCAGCAGCTCCGGGTCGCGGAACACTGAAGCTTTCTTT
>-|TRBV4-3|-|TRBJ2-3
CASSQEIVTDTQYF
TGCGCCAGCAGCCAAGAAATAGTCACAGATACGCAGTATTTT
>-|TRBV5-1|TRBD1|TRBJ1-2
CASSETGSGYTF
TGCGCCAGCAGCGAGACAGGGTCTGGCTACACCTTC
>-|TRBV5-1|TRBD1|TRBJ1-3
CASSLGTVGNTIYF
TGCGCCAGCAGCTTAGGGACAGTTGGAAACACCATATATTTT
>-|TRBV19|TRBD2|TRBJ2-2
CASRASGTTGELFF
TGTGCCAGTAGAGCTAGCGGGACGACCGGGGAGCTGTTTTTT
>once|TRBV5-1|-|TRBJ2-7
CASSPDSEQYF
TGCGCCAGCAGCCCGGACAGCGAGCAGTACTTC
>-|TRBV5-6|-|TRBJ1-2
CASSEGGRDGYTF
TGTGCCAGCAGCGAGGGAGGCCGGGATGGCTACACCTTC
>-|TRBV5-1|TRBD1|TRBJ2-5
CASQPWDRRQETQYF
TGCGCCAGCCAGCCCTGGGACAGACGGCAAGAGACCCAGTACTTC
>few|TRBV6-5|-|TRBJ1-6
CASSYGEGHSPLHF
TGTGCCAGCAGTTACGGGGAGGGTCATTCACCCCTCCACTTT
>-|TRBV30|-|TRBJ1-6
CAWSPRQVSPLHF
TGTGCCTGGAGTCCGCGACAGGTTTCACCCCTCCACTTT
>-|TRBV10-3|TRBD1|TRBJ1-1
CAIRPGQGSTEAFF
TGTGCCATCAGGCCGGGACAGGGTTCCACTGAAGCTTTCTTT
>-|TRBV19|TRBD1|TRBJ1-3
CASRSWDRSRSGNTIYF
TGTGCCAGTAGATCCTGGGACAGGTCCCGTTCTGGAAACACCATATATTTT
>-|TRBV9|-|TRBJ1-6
CASSVARWNSPLHF
TGTGCCAGCAGCGTAGCCAGGTGGAATTCACCCCTCCACTTT
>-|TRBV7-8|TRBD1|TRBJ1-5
CASSTGGNQPQHF
TGTGCCAGCAGTACAGGGGGCAATCAGCCCCAGCATTTT
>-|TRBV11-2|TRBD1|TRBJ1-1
CASSYGTGPPLNTEAFF
TGTGCCAGCAGCTATGGGACAGGACCTCCTTTGAACACTGAAGCTTTCTTT
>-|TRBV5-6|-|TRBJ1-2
CASSPVGSSGYTF
TGTGCCAGCAGCCCAGTGGGTTCTAGTGGCTACACCTTC
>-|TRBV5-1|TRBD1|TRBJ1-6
CASSSRTGAGVRTLHF
TGCGCCAGCAGCTCGAGGACAGGGGCAGGGGTAAGGACCCTCCACTTT
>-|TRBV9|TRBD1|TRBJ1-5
CASSWDRGHGQPQHF
TGTGCCAGCAGCTGGGACAGGGGGCACGGGCAGCCCCAGCATTTT
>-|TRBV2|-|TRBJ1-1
CASSAWANTEAFF
TGTGCCAGCAGTGCTTGGGCGAACACTGAAGCTTTCTTT
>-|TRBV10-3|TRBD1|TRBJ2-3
CAIRADREDTQYF
TGTGCCATCAGGGCCGACAGGGAGGATACGCAGTATTTT
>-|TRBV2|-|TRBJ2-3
CASGQSTDTQYF
TGTGCCAGTGGGCAGAGCACAGATACGCAGTATTTT
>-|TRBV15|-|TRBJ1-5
CATSRDTVNQPQHF
TGTGCCACCAGCAGAGATACAGTAAATCAGCCCCAGCATTTT
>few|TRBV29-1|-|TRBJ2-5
CSVEEGRETQYF
TGCAGCGTTGAAGAAGGGAGGGAGACCCAGTACTTC